This TCR beta chain was sequenced during a study of beta chain features in type 1 diabetes. As for the study in general: The patient and healthy donor groups were comparable for age, gender and cell yields. Findings and limits, study-wide: Diminished insertions and augmented deletions at VDJ junctions characterized type 1 diabetes patients.

The study reverse transcribed the entire isolated RNA, so it sequenced expressed TCRB transcripts. Repertoires were generated with immunoSEQ multiplex PCR, while TCRdb's copy carries only in-frame clones and drops some. Found here are some 410,000 clones, around 10% of them singletons; the top ten hold about 0.045%. A note on this clone: The antigen remains undetermined.

Cells sorted by CD45RO/CCR7/CD25/CD127/CD95/CD27 comprised CD4+ naive, central memory, regulatory and stem cell-like memory cells. All of the sorted populations showed purity greater than 95%. With 3 bases removed from V and 7 bases from J, the gap between germline ends came to 15 bases. Germline V lookup: CDR1 MDHEN, CDR2 SYDVKM. The CDR3 covers 14 residues. This TCR was recovered from a woman aged 18 to 35 in good health. This chain links TRBV28 with TRBJ1-2; D possibly corresponds to TRBD1 (5 bases). The specimen sequenced was naive CD4+ T cells from blood. CDR3 sequence reads: CASSLTGPTVGYTF. In DNA form, the CDR3 reads TGTGCCAGCAGTTTGACGGGGCCAACGGTTGGCTACACCTTC.